This T cell receptor (beta chain) was identified during a study of T-cell memory formation after mild COVID-19 (dated by TCRdb to the early 2020s). For the study in its entirety: TCR sequence clusters from the two donors were largely donor specific. Two young, previously healthy adult volunteers made up the cohort, one male and one female. In a couple of donors, T-cell clones that expanded and contracted after mild COVID-19 were tracked by sequencing TCRalpha and TCRbeta repertoires over time.

In its sample, this clonotype was seen a few times. The antigen it recognizes is unknown. No quality values exist for individual bases; no much larger clone is one base distant. TCRdb lists the instrument as Illumina NovaSeq 6000. cDNA libraries for TCRalpha and TCRbeta were prepared by 5'RACE using constant-segment primers, with sample barcodes and unique molecular identifiers added. RNA was extracted from every sample with Trizol reagent. The libraries were amplified in two PCR steps, and the second step added a second sample barcode and Illumina TruSeq adapters. Libraries were sequenced on an Illumina NovaSeq with 2 x 150 bp paired-end reads. The paper's data handling went like this. Demultiplexing of reads and collapsing into UMI-guided consensus sequences were performed with migec v1.2.7. Using mixcr v2.1.11, the UMI consensuses were aligned to TRA and TRB V and J templates and assembled into clonotypes. Expanded or contracted clonotypes were those called significant by both edgeR and NoisET, with noise models trained on biological replicates. For edgeR calls, a false discovery rate-adjusted p below 0.01 and a log2 fold-change threshold of 1 were applied. As an exploratory analysis of dynamics, max-normalized trajectories of the 1000 most abundant clonotypes were examined with PCA combined with hierarchical clustering. Separately sequenced CD4+ and CD8+ repertoires were used to assign the CD4 or CD8 phenotype of responding clones. The public reads were reprocessed in TCRdb via fastp at Q25 and MiXCR, keeping in-frame beta chains. Entries that share a CDR3 protein sequence are merged under the most common genes and DNA. The V and J calls shown here were made by TCRdb, not taken from the authors' results. This sample gives roughly 130,000 distinct CDR3 sequences in total; approximately 6.2% of them show up just once. The leading ten clones occupy around 2% of the sample.

Germline trimming amounts to 6 bases on V and 5 bases on J, with 7 as the count of junction bases outside the gene matches. CDR1 and CDR2 were assigned from the germline V gene as SNHLY and FYNNEI. Inclusive of the bounding cysteine and phenylalanine, the CDR3 is 15 residues long. Only the CDR3 portion is preserved as DNA: 45 bases, with reading frame beginning at the first base. PBMCs were isolated by Ficoll-Paque density gradient centrifugation. Results and caveats for the whole study, not just this receptor: Some responding clones were found in pre-infection memory, which suggests that pre-existing cross-reactive memory T cells took part in the SARS-CoV-2 response. Clones contracting from day 15 to 85 had balanced CD4/CD8 phenotypes, while a second wave expanding from day 15 to 37 was biased towards CD4+. The study covered only two mild cases, and larger cohorts including severe cases with pre-infection samples were considered necessary. Contracting CD4+ clones appeared mostly in the CM and EM memory subsets, whereas CD8+ clones were enriched in EMRA. The second-wave clones that peaked on day 37 were not confirmed to be SARS-CoV-2 specific.

The specimen was PBMCs or a T cell subset sorted from them (not recorded which). The rearrangement combines TRBV2 with TRBJ2-2, and 9 junction bases match TRBD1. The sequence was obtained from an adult woman who had mild COVID-19 (a few samples of this study predate the infection). The sample titles of this study are shuffled in the database, so cell type and time point are left out; the donor was told from shared clones. For the CDR3, the sequence is CASSPQGARTGELFF. DNA sequence: TGTGCCAGCAGCCCACAGGGGGCGCGAACCGGGGAGCTGTTTTTT.